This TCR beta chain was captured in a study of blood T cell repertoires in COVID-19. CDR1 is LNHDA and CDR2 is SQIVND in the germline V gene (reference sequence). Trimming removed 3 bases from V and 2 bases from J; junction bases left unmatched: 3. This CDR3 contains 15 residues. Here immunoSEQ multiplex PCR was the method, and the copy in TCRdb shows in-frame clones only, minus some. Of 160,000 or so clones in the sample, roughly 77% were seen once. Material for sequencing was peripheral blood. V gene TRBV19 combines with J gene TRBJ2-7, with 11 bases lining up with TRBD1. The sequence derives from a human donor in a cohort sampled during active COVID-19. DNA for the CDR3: TGTGCCAGTAGTATGGCGGGACAGGGGGCCTACGAGCAGTACTTC. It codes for CASSMAGQGAYEQYF.